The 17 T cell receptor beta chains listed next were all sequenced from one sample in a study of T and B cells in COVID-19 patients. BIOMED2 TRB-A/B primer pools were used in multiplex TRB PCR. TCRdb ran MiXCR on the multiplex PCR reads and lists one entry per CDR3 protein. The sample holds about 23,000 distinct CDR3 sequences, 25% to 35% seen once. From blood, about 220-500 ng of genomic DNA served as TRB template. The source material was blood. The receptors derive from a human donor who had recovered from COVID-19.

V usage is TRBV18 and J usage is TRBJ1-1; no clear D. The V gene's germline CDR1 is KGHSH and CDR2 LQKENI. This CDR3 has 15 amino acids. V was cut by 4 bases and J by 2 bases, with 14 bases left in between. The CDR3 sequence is CASSHSGATNTEAFF. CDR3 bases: TGTGCCAGCTCACATTCGGGAGCGACCAACACTGAAGCTTTCTTT.

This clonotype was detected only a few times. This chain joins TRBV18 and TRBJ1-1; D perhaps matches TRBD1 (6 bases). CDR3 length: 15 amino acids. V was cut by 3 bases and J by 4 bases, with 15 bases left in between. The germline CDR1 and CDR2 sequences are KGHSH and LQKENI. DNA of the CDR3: TGTGCCAGCTCACCCCGACAGGAGTGGAGCACTGAAGCTTTCTTT. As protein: CASSPRQEWSTEAFF.

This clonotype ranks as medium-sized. CDR3 loop: CASSLSTDTQYF. The DNA for the CDR3 is TGTGCCAGCAGCCTAAGCACAGATACGCAGTATTTT. The chain combines TRBV11-1 with TRBJ2-3; the D is unclear. The CDR3 is 12 amino acids. Germline CDR1 SGHAT, CDR2 FQDESV (reference sequence). V was clipped by 5 bases and J by 0 bases, with 3 bases between them.

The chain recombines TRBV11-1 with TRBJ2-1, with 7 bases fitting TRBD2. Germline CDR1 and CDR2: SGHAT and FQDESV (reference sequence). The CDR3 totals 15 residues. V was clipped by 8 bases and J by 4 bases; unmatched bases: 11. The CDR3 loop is CASSAREVGYNEQFF. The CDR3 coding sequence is TGTGCCAGCTCAGCCCGGGAGGTGGGGTACAATGAGCAGTTCTTC. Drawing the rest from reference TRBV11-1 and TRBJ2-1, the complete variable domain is EAEVAQSPRYKITEKSQAVAFWCDPISGHATLYWYRQILGQGPELLVQFQDESVVDDSQLPKDRFSAERLKGVDSTLKIQPAELGDSAMYLCASSAREVGYNEQFFGPGTRLTVL.

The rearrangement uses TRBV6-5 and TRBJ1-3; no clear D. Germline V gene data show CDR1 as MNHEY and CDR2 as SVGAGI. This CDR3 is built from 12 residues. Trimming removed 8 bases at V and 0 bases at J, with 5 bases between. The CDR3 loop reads CASGSSGNTIYF. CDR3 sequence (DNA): TGTGCCAGCGGTAGCTCTGGAAACACCATATATTTT.

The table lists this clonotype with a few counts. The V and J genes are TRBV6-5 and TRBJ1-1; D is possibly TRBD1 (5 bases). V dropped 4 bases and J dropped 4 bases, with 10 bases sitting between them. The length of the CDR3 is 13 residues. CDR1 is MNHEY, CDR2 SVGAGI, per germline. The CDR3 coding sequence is TGTGCCAGCAGTTTAAGGGACGTCACTGAAGCTTTCTTT. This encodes CASSLRDVTEAFF.

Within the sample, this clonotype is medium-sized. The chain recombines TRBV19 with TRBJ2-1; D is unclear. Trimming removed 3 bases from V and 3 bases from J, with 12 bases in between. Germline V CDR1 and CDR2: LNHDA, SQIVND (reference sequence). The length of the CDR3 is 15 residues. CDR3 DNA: TGTGCCAGTAGTATCAGCCAATCGCACTACAATGAGCAGTTCTTC. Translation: CASSISQSHYNEQFF.

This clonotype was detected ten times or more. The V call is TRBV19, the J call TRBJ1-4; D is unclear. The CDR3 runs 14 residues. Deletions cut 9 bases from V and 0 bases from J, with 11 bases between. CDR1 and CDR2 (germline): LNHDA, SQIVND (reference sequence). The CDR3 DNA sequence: TGTGCCAGCTCGAGGGCAGCAACTAATGAAAAACTGTTTTTT. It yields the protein CASSRAATNEKLFF.

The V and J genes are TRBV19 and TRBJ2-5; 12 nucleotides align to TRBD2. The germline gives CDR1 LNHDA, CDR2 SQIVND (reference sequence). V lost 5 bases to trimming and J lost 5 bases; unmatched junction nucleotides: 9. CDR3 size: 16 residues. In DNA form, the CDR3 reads TGTGCCAGTAGTTCCGACCGACTAGCGGGAGAGGAGACCCAGTACTTC. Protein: CASSSDRLAGEETQYF.

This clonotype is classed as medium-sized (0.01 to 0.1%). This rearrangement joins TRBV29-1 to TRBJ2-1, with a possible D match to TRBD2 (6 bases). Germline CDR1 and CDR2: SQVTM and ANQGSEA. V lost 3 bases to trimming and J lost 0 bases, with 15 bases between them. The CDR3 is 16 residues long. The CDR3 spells CSVEPLARSSYNEQFF. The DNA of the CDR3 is TGCAGCGTTGAGCCCCTAGCGAGGAGCTCCTACAATGAGCAGTTCTTC.

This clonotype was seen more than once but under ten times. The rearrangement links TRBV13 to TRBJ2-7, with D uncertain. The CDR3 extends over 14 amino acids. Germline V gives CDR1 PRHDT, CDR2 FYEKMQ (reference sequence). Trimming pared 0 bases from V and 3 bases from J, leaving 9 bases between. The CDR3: CASSLGLQNYEQYF. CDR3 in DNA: TGTGCCAGCAGCTTAGGACTACAAAACTACGAGCAGTACTTC.

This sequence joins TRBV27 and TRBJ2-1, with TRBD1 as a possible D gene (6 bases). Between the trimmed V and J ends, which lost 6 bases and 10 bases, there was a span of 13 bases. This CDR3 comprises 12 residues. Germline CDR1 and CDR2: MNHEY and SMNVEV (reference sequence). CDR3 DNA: TGTGCCAGCAGGTCCCAGGGGAGCGAGCAGTTCTTC. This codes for CASRSQGSEQFF.

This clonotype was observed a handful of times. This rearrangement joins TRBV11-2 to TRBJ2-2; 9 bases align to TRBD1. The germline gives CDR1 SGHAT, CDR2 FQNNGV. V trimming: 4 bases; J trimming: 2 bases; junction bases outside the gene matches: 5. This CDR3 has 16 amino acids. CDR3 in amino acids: CASSSRTGANTGELFF. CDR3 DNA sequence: TGTGCCAGCAGCTCGAGGACAGGGGCTAACACCGGGGAGCTGTTTTTT.

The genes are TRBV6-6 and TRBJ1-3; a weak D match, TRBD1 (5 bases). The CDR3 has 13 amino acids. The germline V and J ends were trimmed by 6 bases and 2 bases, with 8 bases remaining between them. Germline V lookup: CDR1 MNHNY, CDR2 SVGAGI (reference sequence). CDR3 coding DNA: TGTGCCAGCAGCAGAGGGGCTGGAAACACCATATATTTT. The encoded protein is CASSRGAGNTIYF.

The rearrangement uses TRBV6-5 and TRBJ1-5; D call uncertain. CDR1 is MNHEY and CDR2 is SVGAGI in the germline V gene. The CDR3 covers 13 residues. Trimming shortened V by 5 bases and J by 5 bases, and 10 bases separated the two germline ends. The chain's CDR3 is CASSIQADQPQHF. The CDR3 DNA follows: TGTGCCAGCAGTATACAAGCGGATCAGCCCCAGCATTTT.

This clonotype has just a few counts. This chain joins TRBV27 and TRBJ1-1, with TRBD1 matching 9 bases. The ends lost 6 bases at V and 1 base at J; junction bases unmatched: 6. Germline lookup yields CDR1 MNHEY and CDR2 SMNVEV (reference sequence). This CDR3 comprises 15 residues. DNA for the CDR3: TGTGCCAGCAGGGGACGACAGGGGGAGAACACTGAAGCTTTCTTT. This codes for CASRGRQGENTEAFF.

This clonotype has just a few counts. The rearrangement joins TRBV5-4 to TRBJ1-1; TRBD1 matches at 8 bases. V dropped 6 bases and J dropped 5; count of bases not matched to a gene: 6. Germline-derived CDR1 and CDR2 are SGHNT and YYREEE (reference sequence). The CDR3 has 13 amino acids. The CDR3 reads CASTTWTGTEAFF. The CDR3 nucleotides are TGTGCCAGCACAACTTGGACAGGGACTGAAGCTTTCTTT.